This T cell receptor beta chain was profiled in a study of T-cell memory formation after mild COVID-19. Between the trimmed V and J ends, which lost 7 bases and 2 bases, there was a span of 12 bases. The CDR3 is 13 amino acids. The germline gives CDR1 SGHRS, CDR2 YFSETQ. TCRdb independently ran MiXCR on the 5' RACE reads; one entry per CDR3 protein. The sample has approximately 350,000 distinct CDR3 sequences, 25% to 30% seen once; the top ten hold roughly 13%. The study's findings and limits: Clones that contracted clustered mainly in CM and EM if CD4+ and in EMRA if CD8+. Nothing showed for sure that second-wave clones peaking on day 37 were SARS-CoV-2 specific. Cross-reactive memory appears to have joined, as suggested by some responding clones showing up in pre-infection memory.

This clonotype was observed a few times. Its target is unknown. This chain uses TRBV5-1 with TRBJ1-1; TRBD1 might be the D (5 bases). Sequenced input: PBMCs or a T cell subset sorted from them (not recorded which). This TCR was sampled from an adult woman who had mild COVID-19 (a few samples of this study predate the infection). Cell type and time point are not known. The CDR3 nucleotides are TGCGCCAGCTCCGCGACAGCTAACACTGAAGCTTTCTTT. Translation gives CASSATANTEAFF.